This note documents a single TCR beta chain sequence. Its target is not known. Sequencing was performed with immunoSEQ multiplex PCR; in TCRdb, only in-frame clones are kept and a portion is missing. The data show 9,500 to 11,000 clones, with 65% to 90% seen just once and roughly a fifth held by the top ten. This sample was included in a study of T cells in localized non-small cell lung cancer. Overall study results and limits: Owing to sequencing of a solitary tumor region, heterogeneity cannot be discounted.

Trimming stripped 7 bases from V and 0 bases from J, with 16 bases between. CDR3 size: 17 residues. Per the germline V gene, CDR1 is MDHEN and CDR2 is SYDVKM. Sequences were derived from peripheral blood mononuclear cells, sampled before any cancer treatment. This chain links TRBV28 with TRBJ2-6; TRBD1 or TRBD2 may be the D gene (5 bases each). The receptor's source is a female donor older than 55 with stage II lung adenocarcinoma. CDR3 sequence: CASTWTRDSSGANVLTF. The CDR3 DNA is TGTGCCAGCACCTGGACACGGGATAGCTCTGGGGCCAACGTCCTGACTTTC.